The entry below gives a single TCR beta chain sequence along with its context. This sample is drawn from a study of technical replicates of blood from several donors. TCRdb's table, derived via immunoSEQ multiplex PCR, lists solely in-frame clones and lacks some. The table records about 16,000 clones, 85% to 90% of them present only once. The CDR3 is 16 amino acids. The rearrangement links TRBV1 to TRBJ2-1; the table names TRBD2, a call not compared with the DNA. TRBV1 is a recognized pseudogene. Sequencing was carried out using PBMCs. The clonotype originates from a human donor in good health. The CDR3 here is CTSSQHIAGGPCEQFF. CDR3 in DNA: TGCACCAGCAGCCAACATATAGCGGGAGGGCCGTGTGAGCAGTTCTTC.